This passage covers 18 T cell receptor beta chains from one sample sequenced in a study of blood T cells in healthy people across ages. The use of a sample-barcoded 5' primer and a J-beta primer mix characterized a second PCR of 7 to 11 cycles. TCRdb redid the calling of the 5' RACE reads with MiXCR, one entry per CDR3 protein. This sample has around 670,000 distinct CDR3 sequences, with about 30% found just once. Sequenced sample: blood. All receptors derive from a woman of 80 years or more in good health.

This chain uses TRBV6-5 with TRBJ2-1, with a weak D call TRBD1 (5 bases). Trimming stripped 2 bases from V and 6 bases from J, with 11 bases between. Germline V gene sequence: CDR1 MNHEY, CDR2 SVGAGI. The CDR3 contains 14 residues. The CDR3 loop reads CASSYGARRNEQFF. As DNA, the CDR3 is TGTGCCAGCAGTTACGGGGCCAGACGCAATGAGCAGTTCTTC.

There are many counts of this clonotype. This chain uses TRBV6-1 with TRBJ2-6; 7 bases fit TRBD2. CDR1 is MNHNS, CDR2 SASEGT, per germline. J gave up 4 bases and V 6 bases, and 18 bases lay outside the gene matches. The CDR3 has 19 amino acids. CDR3 sequence: CASSPTKGREGIGANVLTF. CDR3 coding DNA: TGTGCCAGCAGCCCCACGAAAGGGAGGGAAGGGATCGGGGCCAACGTCCTGACTTTC.

This clonotype was observed a few times. The chain employs TRBV20-1 and TRBJ2-3, with TRBD1 identical over 9 bases. The CDR3 has 13 amino acids. The J segment lost 3 bases and the V segment lost 6 bases, leaving 4 bases of the junction unmatched. Germline V gene sequence: CDR1 DFQATT, CDR2 SNEGSKA (reference sequence). CDR3 region: CSALDRGTDTQYF. The CDR3 nucleotides read TGCAGTGCCCTGGACAGGGGTACAGATACGCAGTATTTT.

The CDR3 nucleotides read TGTGCCAGCAGCGTTAGCGGGGGGGCCGGGCATACGCAGTATTTT. Translation: CASSVSGGAGHTQYF. The rearrangement links TRBV9 to TRBJ2-3, with TRBD2 identical over 11 bases. Germline values: CDR1 SGDLS, CDR2 YYNGEE. The V gene end was trimmed by 2 bases and the J gene end by 7 bases; junction bases not matched to a gene: 6. This CDR3 has 15 amino acids.

This clonotype occurred many times. The chain has TRBV6-1 and TRBJ1-1; D is uncertain. Deletions cut 6 bases from V and 3 bases from J, with 11 bases between. CDR3 length: 13 amino acids. Germline CDR1 reads MNHNS; CDR2 reads SASEGT. CDR3 in DNA: TGTGCCAGCAGGTCGTCACAGTACACTGAAGCTTTCTTT. This translates into CASRSSQYTEAFF.

This clonotype was seen repeatedly, ten times or more. J is TRBJ1-4 and V is TRBV2; TRBD1 matches at 7 bases. CDR3 length: 15 residues. CDR1 and CDR2 (germline): SNHLY, FYNNEI. V was pared by 7 bases and J by 6 bases, with 11 bases of the junction left unmatched. This CDR3 reads CASTRTDRRDEKLFF. Written as DNA, the CDR3 is TGTGCCAGCACCAGAACGGACAGGAGAGATGAAAAACTGTTTTTT. The complete variable domain, with remaining parts taken from reference TRBV2 and TRBJ1-4, reads EPEVTQTPSHQVTQMGQEVILRCVPISNHLYFYWYRQILGQKVEFLVSFYNNEISEKSEIFDDQFSVERPDGSNFTLKIRSTKLEDSAMYFCASTRTDRRDEKLFFGSGTQLSVL.

This clonotype showed up many times. V and J are TRBV5-5 and TRBJ2-1; 9 bases are shared with TRBD2. Germline assignment: CDR1 SGHKS and CDR2 YYEKEE (reference sequence). The CDR3 runs 14 residues. V lost 7 bases and J lost 4; bases outside the gene matches: 6. The CDR3 spells CASAVAGEYNEQFF. The CDR3, as DNA: TGTGCCAGCGCTGTAGCGGGGGAATACAATGAGCAGTTCTTC.

This clonotype was seen a single time. V usage is TRBV5-1 and J usage is TRBJ2-1, with unresolved D. V was pared by 4 bases and J by 3 bases, with 11 bases between. The CDR3 extends over 14 amino acids. Germline lookup yields CDR1 SGHRS and CDR2 YFSETQ. The CDR3 protein is CASSPDVNYNEQFF. The CDR3 DNA sequence: TGCGCCAGCAGCCCGGACGTGAACTACAATGAGCAGTTCTTC.

This rearrangement joins TRBV7-8 to TRBJ2-5; 8 bases align to TRBD2. With the DNA end fitting TRBJ2-7 better, the J assignment may be wrong. The germline V gene encodes CDR1 SGHVS and CDR2 FQNEAQ. This CDR3 comprises 14 residues. CDR3 bases: TGTGCCAGCAGCTTAATGCGGGGGGATAACGAGCAGTACTTC. This codes for CASSLMRGDNEQYF.

This clonotype was observed at least ten times. The chain combines TRBV3-1 with TRBJ1-1; D is undetermined. The CDR3 is made up of 14 amino acids. Germline V gene lookup returns CDR1 LGHDT and CDR2 YNNKEL (reference sequence). The ends were cut back, 7 bases at V and 3 bases at J, with 15 bases in the middle. The CDR3 DNA reads TGTGCCAGCACCTTCCGCGGGAGGGACACTGAAGCTTTCTTT. Translation: CASTFRGRDTEAFF.

The chain carries TRBV29-1 and TRBJ2-1, with D maybe TRBD2 (5 bases). This CDR3 contains 15 residues. V dropped 3 bases and J dropped 1 base, with 13 bases sitting between them. Germline V gives CDR1 SQVTM, CDR2 ANQGSEA. CDR3 sequence: CSVDGLLDSYNEQFF. The CDR3, as DNA: TGCAGCGTTGATGGGCTACTAGATTCCTACAATGAGCAGTTCTTC.

This clonotype was seen more than once but under ten times. The V gene is TRBV2, the J gene TRBJ1-5; 7 positions match TRBD1. Trimming removed 4 bases from V and 4 bases from J; junction bases left unmatched: 4. The CDR3 covers 14 residues. Germline-derived CDR1 and CDR2 are SNHLY and FYNNEI. CDR3 residues: CASSADRRNQPQHF. CDR3 DNA: TGTGCCAGCAGTGCGGACAGGCGAAATCAGCCCCAGCATTTT.

V is TRBV10-3 and J is TRBJ2-3; unclear D gene. V lost 6 bases and J 6 bases, leaving 16 bases between the germline ends. CDR1 is ENHRY, CDR2 SYGVKD, per germline. The CDR3 contains 14 residues. The CDR3 coding sequence is TGTGCCATCAGGACGACCTATTCTAGTGATACGCAGTATTTT. As protein: CAIRTTYSSDTQYF.

This clonotype turned up a few times. The V gene is TRBV28, the J gene TRBJ1-6, with 9 bases identical to TRBD1. Germline V gene sequence: CDR1 MDHEN, CDR2 SYDVKM. The trim removed 10 bases at V and 8 bases at J, leaving 12 bases unmatched. This CDR3 region has 15 residues. The CDR3 spells CAIEPPGQGDSPLHF. The CDR3 bases are TGTGCCATCGAACCTCCGGGACAGGGAGATTCACCCCTCCACTTT.

This chain joins TRBV30 and TRBJ1-1; D remains ambiguous. Germline V gene data show CDR1 as GTSNPN and CDR2 as SVGIG (reference sequence). V was pared by 2 bases and J by 7 bases, with 11 bases between. The CDR3 is 12 residues long. This CDR3 is CAWSPKEGEAFF. Written as DNA, the CDR3 is TGTGCCTGGAGTCCAAAGGAGGGTGAAGCTTTCTTT.

This clonotype was detected many times. The genes are TRBV6-5 and TRBJ2-7; D not certain. This CDR3 comprises 14 residues. The germline V and J ends were trimmed by 6 bases and 6 bases, with 18 bases remaining between them. CDR1 MNHEY and CDR2 SVGAGI come from the germline V gene. The CDR3 nucleotides are TGTGCCAGCAGCTATCTCGCGCTGGGATCCGAGCAGTACTTC. It yields the protein CASSYLALGSEQYF.

The CDR3 bases are TGTGCCAGCAGCCCTAGAGGGATCTCCACCGGGGAGCTGTTTTTT. This gives the protein CASSPRGISTGELFF. The chain couples TRBV27 to TRBJ2-2; TRBD2 is a possible D gene (5 bases). CDR3 length equals 15 residues. Trimming took off 6 bases at V and 4 bases at J, with 15 bases between the two ends. The germline gives CDR1 MNHEY, CDR2 SMNVEV (reference sequence).

This rearrangement joins TRBV12-3 or TRBV12-4 to TRBJ2-4; D possibly corresponds to TRBD2 (5 bases). The DNA end lines up better with TRBJ2-7; the J call may be wrong. This CDR3 is built from 15 residues. In DNA form, the CDR3 reads TGTGCCAGCAGTTTCTCCATGGGGAGAACGGACGAGCAGTACTTC. This translates into CASSFSMGRTDEQYF.